The 4 T cell receptor beta chains given below trace back to one sample, sequenced in a study of cytomegalovirus exposure and HLA in healthy donors. Primers for the PCR totalled 60 Vbeta and 13 Jbeta. Assay used: immunoSEQ multiplex PCR; TCRdb lists only in-frame clones, some missing. The sample carries about 200,000 clones, roughly 80% recorded once. Material for sequencing was PBMCs. The receptor set was obtained from a man aged 25 to 40 in good health and CMV-seronegative.

This clone was counted once. V is TRBV5-1 and J is TRBJ2-1, with 12 bases matching TRBD2. J was trimmed by 1 base and V by 5 bases; bases with no gene match: 13. Germline CDR1 is SGHRS and CDR2 is YFSETQ. The CDR3 totals 19 residues. CDR3 in DNA: TGCGCCAGCAGGATCTTTGGTCTAGCGGGGGGGCGTTCCTACAATGAGCAGTTCTTC. Amino acid sequence: CASRIFGLAGGRSYNEQFF.

The chain recombines TRBV28 with TRBJ2-4, with a weak D call TRBD2 (5 bases). This CDR3 has 19 amino acids. Germline lookup yields CDR1 MDHEN and CDR2 SYDVKM. Trimming shortened V by 1 base and J by 0 bases, and 19 bases separated the two germline ends. CDR3 region: CASSLLERGPEIAKNIQYF. The CDR3 nucleotides read TGTGCCAGCAGTTTATTGGAACGAGGGCCCGAAATAGCCAAAAACATTCAGTACTTC.

V usage is TRBV7-9 and J usage is TRBJ2-7; D is unclear. Trimming shortened V by 1 base and J by 5 bases, and 3 bases separated the two germline ends. CDR3 length equals 11 residues. Germline CDR1 SEHNR, CDR2 FQNEAQ (reference sequence). The CDR3 region has the DNA TGTGCCAGCAGCTTAGGTAACGAGCAGTACTTC. It is translated as CASSLGNEQYF.

The gene calls are TRBV5-1 and TRBJ2-7, with D hard to call. The CDR3 has 12 amino acids. Trimming stripped 3 bases from V and 0 bases from J, with 4 bases between. CDR1 and CDR2 (germline): SGHRS, YFSETQ. The chain's CDR3 is CASSSGSYEQYF. CDR3 DNA sequence: TGCGCCAGCAGCTCCGGCTCCTACGAGCAGTACTTC.